The text below deals with one T cell receptor beta chain. Its antigen is still unknown. Base-call qualities are not available, and no considerably larger clone is one nucleotide away. The sample comes from a study of shared clonotypes between healthy human individuals (dated by TCRdb to the early 2020s). Broadly, across the study: The cohort comprised a couple of women and a few men aged 18 to 49 years. To increase sequencing depth and limit assay-specific biases, different laboratories used diverse techniques to prepare libraries and sequence TCR repertoires. Each donor's leukapheresis produced roughly between roughly 0.85 and 9.5 billion PBMCs. For each donor, three plates each were used for CD4 naive and CD4 memory, two plates were used for CD8 naive, and one plate was used for CD8 memory. Blood TCR repertoires of roughly 5 healthy adults were deeply sequenced to estimate repertoire size and the extent of clonotype sharing between individuals. Study-level results and caveats: Incomplete sequencing was indicated by rarefaction of sorted-subset datasets, despite the large sequencing depth. Roughly 5.2% of naive CD4, more than 3% of naive CD8, roughly 2.4% of memory CD4, and 0.4% of memory CD8 clonotypes were shared across a few donors. Naive subsets generally had larger estimated clonotype richness than memory subsets did. The small number of donors limited the genetic and exposure-history diversity represented. Higher generation probabilities were observed for clonotypes shared by all four sorted-subset donors than for non-shared clonotypes. Pairwise subsampling led to the expectation that sequencing depth would affect the degree of clonotype sharing among donors. Sampling was restricted to blood, and TCR repertoires in tissues likely differ from the TCR repertoires found in blood.

A distance of 12 bases separates the germline ends of V and J, which lose 0 bases and 2 bases respectively. Including cysteine and phenylalanine, the CDR3 has 15 amino acids. The CDR3 DNA has 45 bases and is translated from base 1. The germline V gene provides CDR1 SGDLS and CDR2 YYNGEE. Healthy HIV-negative adults with no recently reported acute infections or vaccinations were included as donors. Every donor was a Caucasian adult residing in Nashville, Tennessee, USA. CD4+ T cells were enriched by magnetic negative selection, after which naive cells were positively selected on CD45RA and the negative fraction was taken as the memory subset. After blood collection by leukapheresis, PBMCs were isolated using Ficoll-Histopaque density gradient centrifugation and then cryopreserved in the vapor phase of liquid nitrogen. Analytical flow cytometry was used to check the purity and quantity of every magnetically sorted T cell population. Each sorted fraction had its genomic DNA isolated and then quantified by UV absorbance on a Nanodrop 2000c.

TCR CDR3 regions were amplified from genomic DNA by multiplex PCR using the deep immunoSEQ assay. For each cell subset, the extracted genomic DNA was distributed evenly across all wells of several immunoSEQ 96-well plates, and each plate served as one replicate. For sorted subsets, each replicate PCR was loaded with 150 to 250 ng genomic DNA, equivalent to 30,000 or so T cell genomes. The purified libraries were quantified using a Qubit 3.0 fluorometer, sized with a Bioanalyzer 2100, and then quantified again using the KAPA Library Quantification kit. Every immunoSEQ 96-well plate was sequenced on a dedicated single-read 150-cycle Illumina NextSeq 550 flow cell. In the source study's methods: Because the immunoSEQ output held only junctional sequences and lacked quality scores, the filtering could not match the filtering applied to full-length reads. Sequences were annotated with PyIR, a Python wrapper for IgBLAST v1.9, and V/J genes and CDR3 were assigned using IMGT germline references. Reads with weak V/J assignments (E-value above 1e-6), missing CDR3, stop codons, out-of-frame junctions, or ambiguous translated residues were removed. V3J clonotypes were defined by identical inferred V gene, J gene, and CDR3 amino acid sequence. To compute the percentage overlap between repertoires, the number of shared unique clonotypes was divided by the size of the smaller repertoire. RTK rarefaction, the Chao1 estimator, and Recon v2.1 estimates of unobserved clonotypes were used to assess repertoire richness. OLGA was used to compute generation probabilities for all TCRbeta clonotypes that the gDNA method yielded from several donors. TCRdb's version of the immuneACCESS table is confined to in-frame rearrangements and falls short of the full clone set. An unresolved V gene accounts for under half of the shortfall where checked; the remainder is of unknown origin. The D gene and trimming were derived from the DNA, and the V and J assignments and clone size from that table. In all, the sample holds more than 550,000 clones, and roughly 72% of those were seen once. The ten top clones hold approximately 1.8% of the sample.

The chain is assembled from TRBV9 and TRBJ2-7; TRBD1 is a possible D gene, resting on 6 matching bases. This TCR was sampled from a woman aged 30 to 39 in good health. Specimen: memory CD4+ T cells sorted from blood. Read against the paper, the sample's cell subset or site label means: CD45RA-negative fraction. The encoded CDR3 is CASSVGPGQAYEQYF. The nucleotide sequence reads TGTGCCAGCAGCGTAGGGCCGGGACAAGCCTACGAGCAGTACTTC.